This is a list of T cell receptor beta chains from one sample in a study of blood T cells in healthy people across ages. TCRdb redid the calling of the 5' RACE reads with MiXCR, one entry per CDR3 protein. The table records approximately 830,000 distinct CDR3 sequences, 60% to 80% of them present only once. Sequences were obtained from blood. These TCRs come from a man younger than 45 in good health. The CDR3 runs from the conserved cysteine through the conserved F or W. Size values are once, few and many counts, or a class for expanded clones, and some rows have none.

V	size	J	length	CDR3
TRBV7-8	NA	TRBJ2-3	17	CASSLGLLAGITDTQYF
TRBV27	NA	TRBJ1-2	14	CASSLRDSSYGYTF
TRBV5-1	NA	TRBJ2-1	16	CASSPFRGGGNNEQFF
TRBV6-1	NA	TRBJ2-1	16	CASSGRDRIVGNEQFF
TRBV21-1	once	TRBJ2-5	16	CASSKSGGHLKETQYF
TRBV6-2/TRBV6-3	NA	TRBJ1-2	13	CASSYSGGHGYTF
TRBV14	NA	TRBJ2-3	14	CASSQVVTTDTQYF
TRBV7-9	NA	TRBJ1-2	14	CASSLYLPPDGYTF
TRBV3-1	NA	TRBJ2-1	16	CASSQAGDSTPNEQFF
TRBV4-3	few	TRBJ1-1	14	CASSPRGTLDEAFF
TRBV10-3	NA	TRBJ1-2	18	CAISEPGAGSGVIYGYTF
TRBV20-1	many	TRBJ2-7	14	CSASDSLGTYEQYF
TRBV12-3/TRBV12-4	few	TRBJ2-1	11	CASSLSGTQFF
TRBV15	NA	NA	14	CATSRESKYNEQYF
TRBV2	few	TRBJ2-1	16	CASSDPTSPSVNEQFF
TRBV20-1	few	TRBJ2-7	16	CSATTQGPLAAYEQYF
TRBV7-2	NA	TRBJ2-5	13	CASGGRVLYEQYF
TRBV10-3	few	TRBJ2-1	15	CAISIQTGGYNEQFF
TRBV20-1	few	TRBJ2-1	18	CSARGLGSGGADRNEQFF
TRBV25-1	few	TRBJ2-1	13	CASSTGTGMVEFF
TRBV20-1	NA	TRBJ2-1	14	CSAPVDRGRGEQFF
TRBV9	NA	TRBJ2-1	17	CASSVDHRGDSYNVQFF
TRBV29-1	NA	TRBJ2-3	13	CSVVQAGTDTQYF
TRBV29-1	NA	TRBJ2-5	12	CSVDFGVETQYF